This T cell receptor (beta chain) was captured in a study of cytotoxic CD8 clonotypes in ibrutinib-treated CLL. Only in-frame clones appear in the TCRdb table, and some are missing; sequencing was by immunoSEQ multiplex PCR. The sample carries 15,000 or so clones, roughly two thirds recorded once. The sequence was obtained from a human donor with chronic lymphocytic leukemia. The sample here was PBMCs, taken before ibrutinib treatment.

The CDR3 is CASSVVPSGGSTQYF. For the CDR3, the DNA is TGTGCCAGCAGCGTAGTGCCTAGCGGGGGCTCCACGCAGTATTTT. J is TRBJ2-3 and V is TRBV9; 10 nucleotides align to TRBD2. The CDR3 runs 15 residues. Unmatched junction bases numbered 7, after V lost 0 bases and J lost 9 bases. CDR1 and CDR2 (germline): SGDLS, YYNGEE.